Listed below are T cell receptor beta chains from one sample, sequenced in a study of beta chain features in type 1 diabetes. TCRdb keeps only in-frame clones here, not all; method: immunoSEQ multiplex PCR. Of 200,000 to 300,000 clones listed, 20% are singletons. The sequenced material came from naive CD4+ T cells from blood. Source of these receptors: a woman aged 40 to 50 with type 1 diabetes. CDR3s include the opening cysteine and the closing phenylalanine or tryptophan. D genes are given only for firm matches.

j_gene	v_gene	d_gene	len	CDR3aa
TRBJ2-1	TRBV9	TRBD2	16	CASSVPSGGPYNEQFF
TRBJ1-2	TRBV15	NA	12	CATSNRNYGYTF
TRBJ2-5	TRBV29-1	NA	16	CSVEALAPKGRETQYF
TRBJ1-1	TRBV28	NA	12	CASSLSYTEAFF
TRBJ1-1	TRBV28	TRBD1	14	CASSSDRVNTEAFF
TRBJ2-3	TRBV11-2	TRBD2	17	CASSPGTSGRRTDTQYF
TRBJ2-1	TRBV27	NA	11	CASSFNNEQFF
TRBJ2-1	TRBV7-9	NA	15	CASSPLGTLYNEQFF
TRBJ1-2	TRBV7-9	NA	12	CASSSTDYGYTF
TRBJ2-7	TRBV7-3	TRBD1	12	CASGTGSYEQYF
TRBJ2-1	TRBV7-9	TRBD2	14	CATQSLAGGREQFF
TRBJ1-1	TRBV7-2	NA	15	CASSLGGRRNTEAFF
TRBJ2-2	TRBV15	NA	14	CATSRDRGTGELFF
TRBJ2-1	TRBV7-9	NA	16	CASSPISGSSYNEQFF
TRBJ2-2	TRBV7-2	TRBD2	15	CASSRTSGNTGELFF
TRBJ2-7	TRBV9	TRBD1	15	CASSSGQGVFSEQYF
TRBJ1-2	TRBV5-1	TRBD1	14	CASSSGQGAYGYTF
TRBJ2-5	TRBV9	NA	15	CASSRNSGERETQYF
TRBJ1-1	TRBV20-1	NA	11	CSARGATEAFF
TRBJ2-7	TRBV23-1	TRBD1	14	CASSQGQGYHEQYF
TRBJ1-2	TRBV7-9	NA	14	CASSWTASYYGYTF
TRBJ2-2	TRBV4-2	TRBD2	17	CASSIRLAGRSTGELFF
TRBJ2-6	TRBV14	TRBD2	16	CASSQDAGAGANVLTF
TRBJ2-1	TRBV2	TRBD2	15	CASSPTSGGYNEQFF
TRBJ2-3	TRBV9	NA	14	CASSVLGSTDTQYF
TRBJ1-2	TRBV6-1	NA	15	CASSEVPGKSYGYTF
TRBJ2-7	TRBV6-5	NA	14	CASAETLPRYEQYF
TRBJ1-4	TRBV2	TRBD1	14	CASSAGQGARKLFF
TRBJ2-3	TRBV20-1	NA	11	CSARRADTQYF
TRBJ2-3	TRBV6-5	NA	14	CASREGWSTDTQYF
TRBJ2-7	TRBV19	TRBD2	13	CASRTSGSNEQYF
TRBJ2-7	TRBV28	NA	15	CASSPVGFSSYEQYF
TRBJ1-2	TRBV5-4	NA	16	CASSLGGGAGDYGYTF
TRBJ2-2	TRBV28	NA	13	CASSLQGTGELFF
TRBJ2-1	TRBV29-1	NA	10	CSVEENEQFF
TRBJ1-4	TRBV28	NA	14	CASSMQGRGEKLFF
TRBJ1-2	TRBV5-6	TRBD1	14	CASSTGGFNYGYTF
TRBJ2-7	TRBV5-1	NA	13	CASSLDRAYEQYF
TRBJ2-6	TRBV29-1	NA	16	CSVAPGWGPGANVLTF
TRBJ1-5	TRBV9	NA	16	CASSVSGGDDNQPQHF
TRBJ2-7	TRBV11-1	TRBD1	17	CASSLAGRTGKPYEQYF
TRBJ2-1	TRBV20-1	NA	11	CSAEAYNEQFF
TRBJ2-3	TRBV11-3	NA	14	CASSLTRNTDTQYF
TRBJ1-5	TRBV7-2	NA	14	CASSRAGSNQPQHF
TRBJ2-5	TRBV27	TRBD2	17	CASSSYLQRGFQETQYF
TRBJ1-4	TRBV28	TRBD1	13	CASRQGENEKLFF
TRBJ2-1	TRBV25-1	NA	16	CASSEMARTEGDEQFF
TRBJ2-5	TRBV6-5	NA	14	CASSYSPGQETQYF
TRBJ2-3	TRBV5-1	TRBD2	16	CASSSSSGRGGDTQYF
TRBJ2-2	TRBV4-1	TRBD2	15	CASAGLAGAGGELFF
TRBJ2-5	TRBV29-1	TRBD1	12	CSGGQGQETQYF
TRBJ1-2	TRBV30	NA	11	CAWSQFYGYTF
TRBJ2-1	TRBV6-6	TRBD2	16	CASSYRLAGGNNEQFF
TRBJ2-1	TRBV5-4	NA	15	CASSSGVASYNEQFF
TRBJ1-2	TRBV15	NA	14	CATSRETAVTFYTF
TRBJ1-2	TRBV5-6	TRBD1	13	CASSRGQADGYTF
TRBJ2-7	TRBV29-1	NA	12	CSGETSSYEQYF